The 32 T cell receptor delta chains in this list originate from one sample, sequenced in a study of Vδ1+ human thymocytes. Study conclusions and caveats: Thymic TRG and TRD repertoires appeared highly polyclonal.

The antigens for these receptors are not known. Extracted RNA was reverse transcribed into cDNA. CDR3 amplicons came from multiplex PCR with pooled V-gene forward and constant-region reverse primers. TCRdb reanalyzed the multiplex PCR reads using CATT. The sample holds around 60,000 delta-chain clones, roughly 16% seen once. Sequencing was done on a sample of Vdelta1+ gamma-delta thymocytes from the thymus. Subset defined: FACS-sorted CD3+ TCRalphabeta- TCRVdelta1+ TCRVdelta2- thymocytes. The receptors shown here come from a girl younger than two who had congenital heart surgery.

With respect to this clone: A much larger clone sits a single nucleotide away, making a read error possible. This rearrangement joins TRDV2 to TRDJ1, with 8 bases fitting TRDD2. The CDR3 has 18 amino acids. Looked up from germline, CDR1 is GEAIGNYY and CDR2 is EKD. Unmatched junction bases numbered 22, after V lost 3 bases and J lost 8 bases. The CDR3 sequence is CACDSRLPTRLGMWKLIF. The CDR3, as DNA: TGTGCCTGTGACTCCCGTCTTCCTACGCGGCTGGGGATGTGGAAACTCATCTTT.

J is TRDJ1 and V is TRDV1, with a tentative D call TRDD3 (6 bases). Germline V gives CDR1 TSWWSYY, CDR2 QGS. V lost 5 bases, J lost 8 bases, and 18 bases lay in between. This CDR3 spans 14 amino acids. CDR3 coding DNA: TGTGCTCTTGGGCCAAAATGGGGGTGGGGAAAACTCATCTTT. Translated, it gives CALGPKWGWGKLIF.

A few counts support this clone. The chain links TRDV1 to TRDJ1; D ambiguous. The CDR3 length is 22 residues. V lost 2 bases, J lost 0 bases, and 31 bases lay in between. Germline V gives CDR1 TSWWSYY, CDR2 QGS. In nucleotides, the CDR3 is TGTGCTCTTGGGGAAAGGCAGCCTAAGGCCGAGTCCCGAACAAAGTACACCGATAAACTCATCTTT. Amino acid sequence: CALGERQPKAESRTKYTDKLIF.

The rearrangement joins TRDV1 to TRDJ1, with D unresolved. V was cut by 1 base and J by 2 bases, with 14 bases left in between. Germline V CDR1 and CDR2: TSWWSYY, QGS. This CDR3 contains 16 residues. In DNA form, the CDR3 reads TGTGCTCTTGGGGAACCCGAGTTCGCGGGGACCGATAAACTCATCTTT. Translating it yields CALGEPEFAGTDKLIF.

A few counts support this clone. The V and J genes are TRDV1 and TRDJ1, with TRDD3 matching 10 bases. From germline, CDR1 is TSWWSYY and CDR2 QGS. V shed 4 bases, J shed 3 bases, and the junction held 26 bases outside the gene matches. The length of the CDR3 is 22 residues. CDR3 bases: TGTGCTCTTGGGGGAGCCTCCTTCTTTAACTGGGGGATCGGGGTCGGGGCCGATAAACTCATCTTT. Translation gives CALGGASFFNWGIGVGADKLIF.

The V and J genes are TRDV1 and TRDJ1; TRDD3 matches at 11 bases. This CDR3 has 19 amino acids. CDR1 is TSWWSYY, CDR2 QGS, per germline. The ends lost 5 bases at V and 0 bases at J; junction bases unmatched: 14. The CDR3 loop reads CALGIGVGDTRIYTDKLIF. The DNA of the CDR3 is TGTGCTCTTGGGATAGGGGTGGGGGATACGCGAATCTACACCGATAAACTCATCTTT.

This chain links TRDV2 with TRDJ1; TRDD3 is a possible D gene (5 bases). V was shortened by 3 bases and J by 11 bases, with 21 bases between the two germline ends. The CDR3 is 14 residues long. Germline CDR1 reads GEAIGNYY; CDR2 reads EKD. The CDR3 nucleotides are TGTGCCTGTGACGGCTCCTGGGACACCGGTAAGCTCATCTTT. Translation gives CACDGSWDTGKLIF.

This clone was seen more than once but under ten times. The chain couples TRDV1 to TRDJ1; tentative D call: TRDD2 (6 bases). Between the trimmed V and J ends, which lost 0 bases and 4 bases, there was a span of 24 bases. The length of the CDR3 is 19 residues. CDR1 is TSWWSYY, CDR2 QGS, per germline. CDR3 sequence (DNA): TGTGCTCTTGGGGAACTCCTAACTCCTTCCCAGACGGACGACGATAAACTCATCTTT. Protein product: CALGELLTPSQTDDDKLIF.

This clone is medium-sized (0.01 to 0.1%). The chain links TRDV2 to TRDJ3; 9 bases fit TRDD3. This CDR3 has 18 residues. After removal of 5 bases from V and 5 bases from J, the junction contained 12 bases not matched to a gene. The germline V gene encodes CDR1 GEAIGNYY and CDR2 EKD. CDR3 amino acids: CACASVGWGIGDTRQMFF. As DNA, the CDR3 is TGTGCCTGTGCCTCTGTCGGCTGGGGGATCGGGGACACCCGACAGATGTTTTTC.

This clone came up a few times. The chain recombines TRDV1 with TRDJ1; 13 bases fit TRDD3. Germline loops: CDR1 TSWWSYY, CDR2 QGS. V was clipped by 2 bases and J by 7 bases; unmatched bases: 13. The CDR3 is 18 amino acids. The CDR3 loop reads CALGELERLGDTRSKLIF. CDR3 nucleotide sequence: TGTGCTCTTGGGGAATTAGAGCGACTGGGGGATACGCGATCTAAACTCATCTTT.

The chain couples TRDV1 to TRDJ1; D gene ambiguous. Trimming took off 0 bases at V and 2 bases at J, with 19 bases between the two ends. The length of the CDR3 is 18 residues. Germline-derived CDR1 and CDR2 are TSWWSYY and QGS. DNA of the CDR3: TGTGCTCTTGGGGAACTCAAGTTTCGGAATCGGGCGACCGATAAACTCATCTTT. This codes for CALGELKFRNRATDKLIF.

The gene calls are TRDV1 and TRDJ1; possible D gene TRDD2, 8 bases. Germline CDR1 and CDR2: TSWWSYY and QGS. CDR3 length: 18 residues. Deletions cut 7 bases from V and 0 bases from J, with 24 bases between. CDR3 sequence (DNA): TGTGCTCTTGCTCTTCCTACGTCTCCTGGGGGGTACACCGATAAACTCATCTTT. This codes for CALALPTSPGGYTDKLIF.

V and J are TRDV1 and TRDJ1, with 10 bases aligning to TRDD3. V trimming: 0 bases; J trimming: 2 bases; junction bases outside the gene matches: 21. This CDR3 spans 22 amino acids. CDR1 TSWWSYY and CDR2 QGS come from the germline V gene. The CDR3 here is CALGELRRAFCLGDRRTDKLIF. DNA for the CDR3: TGTGCTCTTGGGGAACTCAGGCGGGCTTTCTGCCTGGGGGATAGGCGGACCGATAAACTCATCTTT.

This chain joins TRDV1 and TRDJ1; D is undetermined. V was cut by 0 bases and J by 0 bases, with 8 bases left in between. The CDR3 length is 15 residues. Germline loops: CDR1 TSWWSYY, CDR2 QGS. CDR3 in DNA: TGTGCTCTTGGGGAACTCTACCCCAACACCGATAAACTCATCTTT. Translated, it gives CALGELYPNTDKLIF.

This clone was detected only once. The rearrangement links TRAV29/DV5 to TRDJ1; the match to TRDD3 covers 12 bases. The CDR3 has 25 amino acids. V dropped 0 bases and J dropped 3; count of bases not matched to a gene: 33. Germline CDR1 NSMFDY, CDR2 ISSIKDK. Here the CDR3 reads CAASARPLLVYWGILPHPDADKLIF. The CDR3 DNA follows: TGTGCAGCAAGCGCGCGGCCCCTCCTCGTTTACTGGGGGATACTACCCCATCCTGACGCCGATAAACTCATCTTT. Combining the CDR3 with reference TRAV29/DV5 and TRDJ1 gives the whole variable domain DQQVKQNSPSLSVQEGRISILNCDYTNSMFDYFLWYKKYPAEGPTFLISISSIKDKNEDGRFTVFLNKSAKHLSLHIVPSQPGDSAVYFCAASARPLLVYWGILPHPDADKLIFGKGTRVTVEP.

The chain couples TRDV1 to TRDJ1; D is unclear. The germline CDR1 and CDR2 sequences are TSWWSYY and QGS. V was trimmed by 2 bases and J by 2 bases, leaving 15 bases between them. This CDR3 region has 16 residues. CDR3 nucleotide sequence: TGTGCTCTTGGGGAAAGGCCCCACGCGGCTACCGATAAACTCATCTTT. Residues: CALGERPHAATDKLIF.

This clone was seen a handful of times. One junction end disagrees with the germline gene, perhaps due to a read error. The chain carries TRDV2 and TRDJ1, with 13 bases that match TRDD3. The CDR3 has 19 amino acids. Per the germline V gene, CDR1 is GEAIGNYY and CDR2 is EKD. The CDR3 spells CACDILCTGGYAATDKPIF. The CDR3 DNA is TGTGCCTGTGACATCCTATGTACTGGGGGATACGCCGCCACCGATAAACCCATCTTT.

In its sample, this clone was seen a few times. The chain joins TRDV3 to TRDJ1, with TRDD3 matching over 7 bases. The V gene end was trimmed by 2 bases and the J gene end by 10 bases; junction bases not matched to a gene: 10. The CDR3 totals 12 residues. CDR1 and CDR2 from the germline V gene are TVYSNPD and GDNSRS (reference sequence). This chain's CDR3 is CAFLGGTRRLIF. The DNA for the CDR3 is TGTGCCTTTCTGGGGGGGACTCGTAGACTCATCTTT.

This clone was seen a handful of times. The genes are TRDV1 and TRDJ1, with a weak D call TRDD3 (5 bases). Germline CDR1 reads TSWWSYY; CDR2 reads QGS. The CDR3 runs 16 residues. CDR3 bases: TGTGCCCACATCCCCGGGGGCTCTACGTACACCGATAAACTCATCTTT. Translation gives CAHIPGGSTYTDKLIF.

This clone was detected only a few times. The V and J genes are TRDV1 and TRDJ1, with D possibly matching TRDD3 (6 bases). Trimming shortened V by 11 bases and J by 0 bases, and 28 bases separated the two germline ends. There are 18 residues in the CDR3. Germline values: CDR1 TSWWSYY, CDR2 QGS. The CDR3 loop reads CALSLPLRGWNHTDKLIF. CDR3 nucleotide sequence: TGTGCTTTGTCCCTCCCCCTACGGGGATGGAATCACACCGATAAACTCATCTTT.

J is TRDJ1 and V is TRDV1; 11 nucleotides line up with TRDD3. The CDR3 has 22 amino acids. From germline, CDR1 is TSWWSYY and CDR2 QGS. V was pared by 2 bases and J by 0 bases, with 20 bases of the junction left unmatched. The DNA for the CDR3 is TGTGCTCTTGGGGAAGCTCCAGGCCTTCCTATTTCCTGGGGGATACACACCGATAAACTCATCTTT. Amino acids: CALGEAPGLPISWGIHTDKLIF.

The chain combines TRDV1 with TRDJ1; 10 positions agree with TRDD3. V was pared by 2 bases and J by 11 bases, with 8 bases of the junction left unmatched. The V gene's germline CDR1 is TSWWSYY and CDR2 QGS. The CDR3 is 14 amino acids. The CDR3 DNA reads TGTGCTCTTGGGGAAGACAGGGGGGATACGTATCTCATCTTT. This gives the protein CALGEDRGDTYLIF.

The chain links TRDV1 to TRDJ1, with TRDD3 matching over 12 bases. Germline V gene data show CDR1 as TSWWSYY and CDR2 as QGS. The V and J ends lost 0 bases and 3 bases, in that order; junction bases with no gene match: 14. The CDR3 runs 20 residues. For the CDR3, the DNA is TGTGCTCTTGGGGAACTCCCACGGTCGAGCTGGGGGATACGGTCCGATAAACTCATCTTT. It translates to CALGELPRSSWGIRSDKLIF.

The rearrangement uses TRDV1 and TRDJ1, with 9 nucleotides matching TRDD3. V was pared by 2 bases and J by 0 bases, with 7 bases of the junction left unmatched. This CDR3 has 17 amino acids. Per germline, CDR1 TSWWSYY and CDR2 QGS. In DNA form, the CDR3 reads TGTGCTCTTGGGGAAAGGCTGGGGGATTGGTACACCGATAAACTCATCTTT. It codes for CALGERLGDWYTDKLIF.

The V gene is TRDV1, the J gene TRDJ1; 12 bases are a match to TRDD3. Germline-derived CDR1 and CDR2 are TSWWSYY and QGS. Trimming took 0 bases from V and 1 from J; bases not matched to a gene: 15. CDR3 size: 21 residues. CDR3 amino acids: CALGELIPRHWGIPTTDKLIF. Here the CDR3 DNA reads TGTGCTCTTGGGGAACTAATCCCACGGCACTGGGGGATACCTACCACCGATAAACTCATCTTT.

V and J are TRDV1 and TRDJ1, with a tentative D call TRDD2 (9 bases). This CDR3 spans 22 amino acids. The V end was cut by 3 bases, the J end by 1 base, with 33 bases between. CDR1 is TSWWSYY, CDR2 QGS, per germline. CDR3 DNA sequence: TGTGCTCTTGGGGATCCTTCCTACGGTGGTACTGGGGGTCCCCTACCCACCGATAAACTCATCTTT. Protein sequence: CALGDPSYGGTGGPLPTDKLIF.

This clone was recorded a few times. This chain connects TRDV1 to TRDJ1, with D possibly called TRDD2 or TRDD3 (5 bases each). Germline lookup yields CDR1 TSWWSYY and CDR2 QGS. Trimming left V 0 bases short and J 1 base short, with 21 bases between. The CDR3 has 19 residues. The DNA of the CDR3 is TGTGCTCTTGGGGAACTTTCCAGCGCGACCTACGGGGGCACCGATAAACTCATCTTT. Its translation: CALGELSSATYGGTDKLIF.

This clone has more than one count but fewer than ten. J is TRDJ1 and V is TRDV1; 11 nucleotides match TRDD3. The CDR3 has 20 amino acids. J was trimmed by 0 bases and V by 8 bases; bases with no gene match: 20. The germline gives CDR1 TSWWSYY, CDR2 QGS. CDR3 DNA: TGTGCTCTTTATTCGGCACTTGTTGGGGGATACGGAACCAACACCGATAAACTCATCTTT. Amino acids: CALYSALVGGYGTNTDKLIF.

This rearrangement joins TRDV1 to TRDJ1; 8 bases fit TRDD3. In germline, CDR1 is TSWWSYY, CDR2 QGS. Losses at the gene ends were 4 bases for V and 0 bases for J; bases not matched to a gene: 19. This CDR3 has 20 amino acids. CDR3 sequence: CALGARGSAWGTLYTDKLIF. The CDR3 DNA sequence: TGTGCTCTTGGGGCCCGGGGCTCGGCCTGGGGGACCCTGTACACCGATAAACTCATCTTT.

The V and J genes are TRDV1 and TRDJ1; 8 bases are a match to TRDD3. Germline V gene lookup returns CDR1 TSWWSYY and CDR2 QGS. The V segment lost 5 bases and the J segment 2 bases; nucleotides outside the gene matches: 34. The CDR3 is 24 residues long. The CDR3 region is CALGLVSSRGPLSPLGEWTDKLIF. The CDR3 nucleotides are TGTGCTCTTGGGCTCGTTTCAAGTAGGGGGCCTCTAAGCCCCCTGGGGGAGTGGACCGATAAACTCATCTTT.

There are a few counts of this clone. The chain has TRDV1 and TRDJ1; D is possibly TRDD3 (5 bases). The germline V and J ends were trimmed by 8 bases and 0 bases, with 19 bases remaining between them. This CDR3 spans 16 amino acids. Germline V gives CDR1 TSWWSYY, CDR2 QGS. CDR3 residues: CALRAVAGLYTDKLIF. CDR3 nucleotide sequence: TGTGCTCTTCGAGCTGTTGCTGGGCTGTACACCGATAAACTCATCTTT.

This chain connects TRDV1 to TRDJ1; D not certain. The V and J ends lost 5 bases and 0 bases respectively, with 16 bases between them. CDR3 length: 16 amino acids. CDR1 TSWWSYY and CDR2 QGS come from the germline V gene. The CDR3 DNA sequence: TGTGCTCTTGGGATGATGTCCCCTTTTGACACCGATAAACTCATCTTT. Its protein product is CALGMMSPFDTDKLIF.